This T cell receptor (beta chain) was sequenced for a study of T cell repertoires in cytomegalovirus infection (dated by TCRdb to between 2017 and 2020). Describing the broader study: Recently identified HLA-C-restricted CMV epitopes, whose presentation resists viral immunomodulation, were targeted by peptide stimulations together with well-studied HLA-B-restricted epitopes. Because public TCR beta signatures pointed to carriage of CMV infection together with the matching HLA type, the HLA type of each donor mattered for the analysis. Overall study outcomes, separate from this receptor: Carriers of CMV infection plus the relevant HLA type were discriminated by the cumulative frequency of public TCR beta family members in the study cohort and in an independent roughly 380-donor cohort. The ex vivo response was dominated by HLA-C-restricted CMV-specific TCR beta clonotypes, which also provided the single most frequent clonotype in two of eight donors.

The treatment or condition label on this specimen signifies: in vitro stimulation with specific CMV peptide epitopes to enrich CMV-specific T cells. TCRdb lists the instrument as Illumina HiSeq 1500. TCRdb ran its own pipeline on the public reads, namely fastp trimming at Q25 and MiXCR clone calling, and kept in-frame beta chains. Identical CDR3 proteins give one entry, which carries the most common genes and DNA. In all, the sample holds 900,000 to 950,000 distinct CDR3 sequences, and approximately 32% of those were seen once. 13% of the sample rests with the top ten. This clonotype was counted ten times or more. Its antigen has not been determined. One base away there is no much larger clone; base qualities are not given. Sequenced material: cultured CD8+ T cells from PBMCs, taken from culture after CMV antigen stimulation. The origin of this receptor is a human donor in good health (CMV status not recorded). Some clones in this sample may be carry-over from other donors' samples.

The sequence in DNA is TGTGCCAGCAGCCCTGGCACGGGACAGGACAATCAGCCCCAGCATTTT. Protein translation: CASSPGTGQDNQPQHF. The sequence joins TRBV7-8 to TRBJ1-5, and 8 junction bases match TRBD1. Ends trimmed: V by 5 bases, J by 3 bases; bases unmatched to a gene: 9. The germline V gene provides CDR1 SGHVS and CDR2 FQNEAQ. Including cysteine and phenylalanine, the CDR3 has 16 amino acids. The read is trimmed to its CDR3 DNA, 48 bases read in frame from base 1. With all but the CDR3 taken from the reference TRBV7-8 and TRBJ1-5 genes, the full variable domain is: GAGVSQSPRYKVAKRGQDVALRCDPISGHVSLFWYQQALGQGPEFLTYFQNEAQLDKSGLPSDRFFAERPEGSVSTLKIQRTQQEDSAVYLCASSPGTGQDNQPQHFGDGTRLSIL.